This T cell receptor beta chain was captured by sequencing in a study of human T cells and chemical hapten exposure. TCRdb ran MiXCR on the RACE reads and lists one entry per CDR3 protein. The sample consists of 75,000 to 100,000 distinct CDR3 sequences, approximately 8.6% of them appearing once. Sample time point: patch test 2, 6 weeks after DPC sensitization. Treatment reported: therapeutic diphenylcyclopropenone sensitization with weekly scalp DPC. Germline loops: CDR1 LGHDT, CDR2 YNNKEL (reference sequence). The V end was cut by 6 bases, the J end by 3 bases, with 17 bases between. This CDR3 region has 16 residues. This clonotype was observed many times.

This TCR was recovered from a woman in her 40s with alopecia areata. Some clones in this sample may be carry-over from other donors' samples. Sequencing used whole blood, obtained in connection with sensitization to the hapten diphenylcyclopropenone (DPC). The V and J genes are TRBV3-1 and TRBJ2-2; a weak D match, TRBD1 (5 bases). For the CDR3, the DNA is TGTGCCAGCAGGGCCCGTGGGCAGGGTGACACCGGGGAGCTGTTTTTT. Translating it yields CASRARGQGDTGELFF.